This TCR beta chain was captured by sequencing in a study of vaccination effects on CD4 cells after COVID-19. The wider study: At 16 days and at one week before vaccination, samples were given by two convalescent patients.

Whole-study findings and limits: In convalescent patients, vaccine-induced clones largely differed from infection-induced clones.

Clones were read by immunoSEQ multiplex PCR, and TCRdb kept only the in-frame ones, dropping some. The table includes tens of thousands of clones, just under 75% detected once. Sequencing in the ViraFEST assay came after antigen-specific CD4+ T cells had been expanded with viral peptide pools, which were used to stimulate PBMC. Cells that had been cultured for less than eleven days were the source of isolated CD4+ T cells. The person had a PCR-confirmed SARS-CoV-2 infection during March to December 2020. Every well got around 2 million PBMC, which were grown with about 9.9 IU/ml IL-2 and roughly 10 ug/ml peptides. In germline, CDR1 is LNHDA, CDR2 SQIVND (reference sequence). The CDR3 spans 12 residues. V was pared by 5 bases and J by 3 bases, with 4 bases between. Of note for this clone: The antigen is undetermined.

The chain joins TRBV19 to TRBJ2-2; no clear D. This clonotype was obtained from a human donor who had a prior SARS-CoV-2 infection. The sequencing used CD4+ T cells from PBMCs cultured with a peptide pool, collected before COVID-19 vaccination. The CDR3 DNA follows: TGTGCCAGTAGTCCACACACCGGGGAGCTGTTTTTT. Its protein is CASSPHTGELFF.